This TCR beta chain came from a study of blood T cell repertoires in COVID-19. Study background: Acute-phase and convalescent COVID-19 samples originated in the United States, Italy and Spain. PBMCs, B-cell-depleted T cells, or T cells were the source of the cDNA or gDNA that made up the material.

Original processing methods: Amplification with reference gene primers provided the estimates of nucleated cell counts. The repertoire was sequenced with immunoSEQ multiplex PCR; TCRdb's copy has only in-frame clones and lacks some. The DNA was the basis for D and trimming; V, J and clone size are from that table. The sample gives some 53,000 clones, about 90% of which show up once; around 3.1% is in the top ten. The CDR3 is made up of 13 amino acids. Per germline, CDR1 DFQATT and CDR2 SNEGSKA (reference sequence). The ends lost 3 bases at V and 6 bases at J; junction bases unmatched: 6. Sequenced input: peripheral blood. V usage is TRBV20-1 and J usage is TRBJ1-2; 8 nucleotides match TRBD1. The receptor was isolated from a human donor in a cohort sampled during active COVID-19. This CDR3 reads CSASSRGQNGYTF. CDR3 bases: TGCAGTGCTAGTAGCAGGGGGCAGAATGGCTACACCTTC.